This T cell receptor beta chain is from a study of blood T cell repertoires in COVID-19. Study-wide context: Whether acute or convalescent, the COVID-19 samples came from the United States, Italy and Spain. Sources were T cells, B-cell-depleted T cells, or PBMCs; the material itself was cDNA or gDNA.

CDR1 and CDR2 from the germline V gene are LNHNV and YYDKDF (reference sequence). This CDR3 has 17 residues. After removal of 4 bases from V and 4 bases from J, the junction contained 12 bases not matched to a gene. The authors' processing: Estimation of nucleated cell counts relied on the amplification of reference gene primers. The repertoire was sequenced with immunoSEQ multiplex PCR; TCRdb's copy has only in-frame clones and lacks some. V, J and clone size are taken as reported in that table, and D and trimming were inferred from the DNA itself. The sample shows about 140,000 clones, 60% to 85% of them seen only once. This clone was recorded a few times.

This chain connects TRBV15 to TRBJ1-4, with 7 bases matching TRBD1. The sequence was obtained from a woman older than 75 with active or convalescent COVID-19. The sequencing sample was made of peripheral blood. CDR3 bases: TGTGCCACCAGCAACGATACCTACAGGGGACTTAATGAAAAACTGTTTTTT. Amino acids: CATSNDTYRGLNEKLFF.